Given below is one T cell receptor beta chain in context. V shed 6 bases, J shed 4 bases, and the junction held 7 bases outside the gene matches. The germline V gene encodes CDR1 SGHAT and CDR2 FQNNGV. There are 16 residues in the CDR3. These data are taken from a study of T cells in Graves' hyperthyroidism and ophthalmopathy. At the level of the study: The authors collected peripheral blood at initial diagnosis, before any treatment.

Amplified regions were TCR beta CDR3 sequences from RNA transcripts. The study used the HTBI primer set for a first-round RT-PCR of the TCR CDR3. One entry per CDR3 protein, called by TCRdb with MiXCR from the multiplex PCR reads. The sample records some 460,000 distinct CDR3 sequences, 15% to 17% being singletons. The sample was blood. The source is a woman aged 18 to 35 with Graves' hyperthyroidism. V is TRBV11-2 and J is TRBJ2-1; 12 nucleotides line up with TRBD2. This chain's CDR3 is CASSLAGGLGYNEQFF. CDR3 coding DNA: TGTGCCAGCAGTCTAGCGGGAGGGCTCGGGTACAATGAGCAGTTCTTC.